This T cell receptor beta chain is from a study of patients and donors after allogeneic stem cell transplantation. This CDR3 has 13 residues. V shed 4 bases and J shed 4 bases, with 10 bases lying between them. TCRdb re-analysed the RT-PCR reads in MiXCR, keeping a single row per CDR3 protein. The sample carries about 90,000 distinct CDR3 sequences, around 49% recorded once. The chain is built from TRBV12-3 or TRBV12-4 and TRBJ1-2, with a weak D call TRBD1 (5 bases). The TCR comes from a human donor who was either an allogeneic HSCT recipient or a stem cell or donor lymphocyte infusion donor (not recorded which). It is not recorded whose cells these are; they may come from a transplant donor. What was sequenced was blood, either unsorted or a sorted T cell fraction (not recorded which). The CDR3 here is CASSSGRGYGYTF. DNA of the CDR3: TGTGCCAGCAGTTCAGGGAGAGGCTATGGCTACACCTTC.